The 30 T cell receptor beta chains listed next were all sequenced from one sample in a study of immune evolution from preneoplasia to lung adenocarcinoma. Produced via immunoSEQ multiplex PCR; TCRdb's table is partial and in-frame only. The sample has around 5,000 clones, roughly 82% seen once. The specimen sequenced was FFPE lung adenocarcinoma in situ tissue. The receptors here all came from a person between 65 and 79 years old with lung adenocarcinoma.

This chain joins TRBV28 and TRBJ2-7; 10 positions agree with TRBD2. The junction had 8 bases not matched to a gene; V was cut back by 5 bases and J by 4 bases. The germline gives CDR1 MDHEN, CDR2 SYDVKM. CDR3 length equals 15 residues. The CDR3 coding sequence is TGTGCCAGCAGTCTCAAACTAGCGGGGAATTACGAGCAGTACTTC. As protein: CASSLKLAGNYEQYF.

V usage is TRBV2 and J usage is TRBJ2-3; a weak D match, TRBD2 (5 bases). The CDR3 contains 16 residues. Deletions cut 1 base from V and 5 bases from J, with 16 bases between. The V gene's germline CDR1 is SNHLY and CDR2 FYNNEI. CDR3: CASSEGFPGIGDTQYF. The CDR3 DNA is TGTGCCAGCAGTGAAGGCTTCCCGGGAATCGGAGATACGCAGTATTTT. Full variable domain (rest looked up from reference TRBV2 and TRBJ2-3): EPEVTQTPSHQVTQMGQEVILRCVPISNHLYFYWYRQILGQKVEFLVSFYNNEISEKSEIFDDQFSVERPDGSNFTLKIRSTKLEDSAMYFCASSEGFPGIGDTQYFGPGTRLTVL.

V usage is TRBV30 and J usage is TRBJ2-3; TRBD2 aligns across 7 bases. The CDR3 consists of 16 residues. Germline values: CDR1 GTSNPN, CDR2 SVGIG (reference sequence). V dropped 0 bases and J dropped 4; count of bases not matched to a gene: 10. As DNA, the CDR3 is TGTGCCTGGAGTGTAATCGGGCTCACTAGCGCAGATACGCAGTATTTT. This codes for CAWSVIGLTSADTQYF.

The V call is TRBV5-1, the J call TRBJ2-5, with unresolved D. With 1 base removed from V and 5 bases from J, the gap between germline ends came to 9 bases. The CDR3 is 13 residues long. Germline CDR1 is SGHRS and CDR2 is YFSETQ. The CDR3 protein is CASSLNFGETQYF. Written as DNA, the CDR3 is TGCGCCAGCAGCTTGAACTTCGGGGAGACCCAGTACTTC.

The chain employs TRBV6-5 and TRBJ2-3; 9 bases align to TRBD1. Unmatched junction bases numbered 2, after V lost 5 bases and J lost 2 bases. The germline V gene has CDR1 MNHEY and CDR2 SVGAGI. CDR3 length: 14 amino acids. The CDR3 here is CASSGTGFTDTQYF. In DNA form, the CDR3 reads TGTGCCAGCAGTGGGACAGGGTTCACAGATACGCAGTATTTT.

The chain joins TRBV28 to TRBJ2-1; no firm D call. Germline CDR1 is MDHEN and CDR2 is SYDVKM. V was cut by 2 bases and J by 4 bases, with 15 bases left in between. The CDR3 is 16 residues long. CDR3 in amino acids: CASSLPPGRRYNEQFF. The CDR3 nucleotides are TGTGCCAGCAGTTTACCGCCCGGAAGGCGTTACAATGAGCAGTTCTTC.

The V and J genes are TRBV11-2 and TRBJ2-7, with a weak D call TRBD1 (6 bases). The CDR3 has 12 residues. The V end was cut by 0 bases, the J end by 6 bases, with 6 bases between. The germline gives CDR1 SGHAT, CDR2 FQNNGV. The DNA for the CDR3 is TGTGCCAGCAGCTTAGACAGGGGCGAGCAGTACTTC. Protein: CASSLDRGEQYF.

V and J are TRBV5-1 and TRBJ1-4; TRBD1 aligns across 11 bases. The J segment lost 8 bases and the V segment lost 4 bases, leaving 7 bases of the junction unmatched. Germline V gene data show CDR1 as SGHRS and CDR2 as YFSETQ. The CDR3 runs to 15 residues. CDR3 loop: CASSQTGQGGEKLFF. Written as DNA, the CDR3 is TGCGCCAGCAGCCAAACGGGACAGGGGGGCGAAAAACTGTTTTTT.

The chain recombines TRBV4-1 with TRBJ2-7; 8 positions agree with TRBD2. This CDR3 is 15 amino acids long. J gave up 5 bases and V 4 bases, and 10 bases lay outside the gene matches. Germline V gives CDR1 MGHRA, CDR2 YSYEKL. The CDR3 DNA sequence: TGCGCCAGCAGCCCCCTTGGACTAGCTTCCCACGAGCAGTACTTC. This translates into CASSPLGLASHEQYF.

V is TRBV29-1 and J is TRBJ1-2; 8 bases line up with TRBD1. Losses at the gene ends were 5 bases for V and 8 bases for J; bases not matched to a gene: 7. CDR3 length: 12 residues. Germline CDR1 and CDR2: SQVTM and ANQGSEA. The chain's CDR3 is CSVQDRAEGYTF. DNA of the CDR3: TGCAGCGTTCAGGACAGGGCGGAGGGCTACACCTTC.

The chain uses TRBV4-1 and TRBJ1-1, with 9 bases identical to TRBD1. Germline CDR1 and CDR2: MGHRA and YSYEKL. Germline trimming cut 0 bases from V and 4 bases from J; bases unmatched to any gene: 3. This CDR3 is built from 15 residues. The CDR3 coding sequence is TGCGCCAGCAGCCAAGAGGGACAGGGAGGCACTGAAGCTTTCTTT. Protein product: CASSQEGQGGTEAFF.

This clone has just one count. V usage is TRBV9 and J usage is TRBJ2-3; D possibly corresponds to TRBD1 (6 bases). CDR1 SGDLS and CDR2 YYNGEE come from the germline V gene. The CDR3 spans 17 residues. V was pared by 0 bases and J by 2 bases, with 16 bases between. The CDR3 protein is CASSVGHRWGHTDTQYF. CDR3 coding DNA: TGTGCCAGCAGCGTAGGGCATCGATGGGGGCACACAGATACGCAGTATTTT.

This CDR3 reads CASGDRRIYGYTF. The CDR3 region has the DNA TGTGCCAGTGGGGACAGGAGGATCTATGGCTACACCTTC. V and J are TRBV27 and TRBJ1-2, with 8 positions matching TRBD1. Per germline, CDR1 MNHEY and CDR2 SMNVEV (reference sequence). With 9 bases clipped from V and 4 bases from J, the junction kept 7 bases outside the gene matches. The CDR3 totals 13 residues.

The sample holds one count of this clone. This chain links TRBV28 with TRBJ2-1, with 12 nucleotides matching TRBD2. V was clipped by 5 bases and J by 0 bases; unmatched bases: 14. The CDR3 is 20 amino acids. The V gene's germline CDR1 is MDHEN and CDR2 SYDVKM. The CDR3 DNA follows: TGTGCCAGCAGTGGCCGTGGACTAGCGGGAAGACAAGGCTCCTACAATGAGCAGTTCTTC. Translated, it gives CASSGRGLAGRQGSYNEQFF.

CDR3: CASSPGDKYNEQFF. The CDR3 DNA follows: TGCGCCAGCAGCCCCGGTGATAAGTACAATGAGCAGTTCTTC. The V call is TRBV5-1, the J call TRBJ2-1; D unclear. The length of the CDR3 is 14 residues. The germline V gene encodes CDR1 SGHRS and CDR2 YFSETQ. The V and J ends lost 4 bases and 4 bases respectively, with 12 bases between them.

On this clone: Other DNA variants within this sample encode the same CDR3. The chain recombines TRBV14 with TRBJ2-2; D might be TRBD2 (6 bases). The V end was cut by 4 bases, the J end by 0 bases, with 9 bases between. CDR1 SGHDN and CDR2 FVKESK come from the germline V gene. There are 15 residues in the CDR3. CDR3 protein: CASSPGTPNTGELFF. The CDR3 bases are TGTGCCAGCAGCCCCGGGACTCCGAACACCGGGGAGCTGTTTTTT. The full variable domain, completed using reference TRBV14 and TRBJ2-2, is EAGVTQFPSHSVIEKGQTVTLRCDPISGHDNLYWYRRVMGKEIKFLLHFVKESKQDESGMPNNRFLAERTGGTYSTLKVQPAELEDSGVYFCASSPGTPNTGELFFGEGSRLTVL.

V usage is TRBV18 and J usage is TRBJ2-4, with D tentatively TRBD2 (5 bases). The germline CDR1 and CDR2 sequences are KGHSH and LQKENI. Trimming left V 2 bases short and J 0 bases short, with 8 bases between. The CDR3 has 15 amino acids. The CDR3 nucleotides are TGTGCCAGCTCACCAAATGCGGGAGCCAAAAACATTCAGTACTTC. Translation: CASSPNAGAKNIQYF.

This clone showed up just once. The chain uses TRBV25-1 and TRBJ1-1, with D maybe TRBD1 (6 bases). Germline CDR1 is MGHDK and CDR2 is SYGVNS. Trimming took off 4 bases at V and 1 base at J, with 16 bases between the two ends. The CDR3 loop spans 16 amino acids. CDR3 DNA: TGTGCCAGCAGTGGAGTCCCGGGGGCGAAGAACACTGAAGCTTTCTTT. Protein product: CASSGVPGAKNTEAFF. The variable domain in full, with the rest retrieved from reference TRBV25-1 and TRBJ1-1, is EADIYQTPRYLVIGTGKKITLECSQTMGHDKMYWYQQDPGMELHLIHYSYGVNSTEKGDLSSESTVSRIRTEHFPLTLESARPSHTSQYLCASSGVPGAKNTEAFFGQGTRLTVV.

This chain joins TRBV18 and TRBJ1-2; maybe TRBD1 (5 bases). Germline-derived CDR1 and CDR2 are KGHSH and LQKENI. This CDR3 is 15 amino acids long. The V gene lost 4 bases and the J gene lost 3 bases, with 15 bases spanning the gap. CDR3 sequence (DNA): TGTGCCAGCTCACAAAGCGGGGGTGCGGACTATGGCTACACCTTC. Its translation: CASSQSGGADYGYTF.

This rearrangement joins TRBV11-3 to TRBJ2-3; D is undetermined. The CDR3 covers 14 residues. V lost 5 bases to trimming and J lost 1 base, with 10 bases between them. Germline V gives CDR1 SGHNT, CDR2 YENEEA. CDR3: CASSPSFGTDTQYF. The CDR3 bases are TGTGCCAGCAGCCCGTCGTTCGGCACAGATACGCAGTATTTT.

This sequence joins TRBV7-3 and TRBJ2-1, with 8 bases identical to TRBD2. In germline, CDR1 is SGHTA, CDR2 FQGTGA. V shed 5 bases, J shed 0 bases, and the junction held 6 bases outside the gene matches. CDR3 length equals 16 residues. The CDR3 spells CASSMTSESSYNEQFF. The CDR3, as DNA: TGTGCCAGCAGCATGACTAGCGAGAGCTCCTACAATGAGCAGTTCTTC.

The gene calls are TRBV11-2 and TRBJ2-4; 11 bases align to TRBD2. The V gene end was trimmed by 5 bases and the J gene end by 5 bases; junction bases not matched to a gene: 8. Germline lookup yields CDR1 SGHAT and CDR2 FQNNGV. The CDR3 length is 16 residues. The CDR3 loop is CASSRIAGGQENIQYF. The CDR3 DNA sequence: TGTGCCAGCAGCCGGATAGCGGGAGGGCAGGAAAACATTCAGTACTTC.

Only a few counts were recorded for this clone. J is TRBJ1-4 and V is TRBV7-9; the match to TRBD1 covers 8 bases. CDR3 length: 14 amino acids. V trimming: 1 base; J trimming: 7 bases; junction bases outside the gene matches: 2. Germline assignment: CDR1 SEHNR and CDR2 FQNEAQ (reference sequence). DNA of the CDR3: TGTGCCAGCAGCTTAGACAGGGGGATTGAAAAACTGTTTTTT. This codes for CASSLDRGIEKLFF.

This chain uses TRBV10-3 with TRBJ1-5; D is possibly TRBD1 (5 bases). Germline V gene sequence: CDR1 ENHRY, CDR2 SYGVKD. The CDR3 spans 14 residues. The germline V and J ends were trimmed by 4 bases and 3 bases, with 10 bases remaining between them. As DNA, the CDR3 is TGTGCCATCAGTGGGGACGGCCCCAATCAGCCCCAGCATTTT. Translating it yields CAISGDGPNQPQHF.

The genes are TRBV5-1 and TRBJ1-2; 9 positions agree with TRBD1. Germline loops: CDR1 SGHRS, CDR2 YFSETQ. The trim removed 4 bases at V and 5 bases at J, leaving 6 bases unmatched. This CDR3 comprises 14 residues. Here the CDR3 DNA reads TGCGCCAGCAGCATCACAGGGGGCGAATATGGCTACACCTTC. Translating gives CASSITGGEYGYTF.

The chain uses TRBV27 and TRBJ2-6; 9 bases align to TRBD1. In germline, CDR1 is MNHEY, CDR2 SMNVEV (reference sequence). V trimming: 6 bases; J trimming: 0 bases; junction bases outside the gene matches: 6. This CDR3 has 17 residues. Here the CDR3 reads CASSPNRGPSGANVLTF. The CDR3 DNA sequence: TGTGCCAGCAGCCCCAACAGGGGGCCCTCTGGGGCCAACGTCCTGACTTTC.

The V call is TRBV18, the J call TRBJ2-2; D might be TRBD1 (5 bases). The CDR3 contains 15 residues. Germline CDR1 is KGHSH and CDR2 is LQKENI. The V and J ends lost 6 bases and 3 bases respectively, with 14 bases between them. The CDR3 sequence: CASSGATGDTGELFF. CDR3 DNA: TGTGCCAGCTCTGGGGCGACTGGAGACACCGGGGAGCTGTTTTTT.

This clone has more than one count but fewer than ten. The chain links TRBV5-1 to TRBJ2-2; weak D call: TRBD2 (6 bases). V lost 3 bases to trimming and J lost 3 bases, with 15 bases between them. The V gene's germline CDR1 is SGHRS and CDR2 YFSETQ. The CDR3 loop spans 16 amino acids. CDR3 coding DNA: TGCGCCAGCAGCTCGGAGGGACGGACGGACACCGGGGAGCTGTTTTTT. This gives the protein CASSSEGRTDTGELFF.

The chain combines TRBV28 with TRBJ1-2; 8 nucleotides align to TRBD1. Unmatched junction bases numbered 15, after V lost 5 bases and J lost 7 bases. The CDR3 extends over 16 amino acids. Germline V gene sequence: CDR1 MDHEN, CDR2 SYDVKM. The chain's CDR3 is CASSPPHGQGISGYTF. For the CDR3, the DNA is TGTGCCAGCAGTCCCCCGCACGGACAGGGAATAAGTGGCTACACCTTC.

The chain has TRBV6-6 and TRBJ2-7, with no clear D. V lost 5 bases and J lost 6, with 14 bases in between. The CDR3 length is 13 residues. In germline, CDR1 is MNHNY, CDR2 SVGAGI (reference sequence). CDR3 sequence (DNA): TGTGCCAGCAGTCGGGTAAATTCTCGCGAGCAGTACTTC. Translated: CASSRVNSREQYF.